This entry lists 7 T cell receptor beta chains sequenced from one sample in a study of cytomegalovirus exposure and HLA in healthy donors. It was with 60 Vbeta and 13 Jbeta primers that the PCR ran. The table came from immunoSEQ multiplex PCR; TCRdb's copy has only in-frame clones and leaves some out. This table holds more than 80,000 clones, more than 70% found once. Input material: PBMCs. These receptors came from a man aged 40-50 years in good health and CMV-seronegative.

The rearrangement uses TRBV5-8 and TRBJ2-1; TRBD2 matches at 12 bases. The CDR3 consists of 16 residues. Germline trimming cut 4 bases from V and 8 bases from J; bases unmatched to any gene: 10. Per germline, CDR1 SGHTS and CDR2 YDEGEE. The CDR3 protein is CASSLSGLAGLDEQFF. For the CDR3, the DNA is TGTGCCAGCAGCCTTTCAGGACTAGCGGGGTTAGATGAGCAGTTCTTC.

This clone has a handful of counts. The chain combines TRBV6-5 with TRBJ1-1, with 7 nucleotides matching TRBD1. The CDR3 totals 13 residues. J lost 7 bases, V lost 2 bases, and 4 bases had no gene match. From germline, CDR1 is MNHEY and CDR2 SVGAGI. Written as DNA, the CDR3 is TGTGCCAGCAGTTACAACCGGGACAGTGAAGCTTTCTTT. Residues: CASSYNRDSEAFF.

This clone showed up just once. The V and J genes are TRBV2 and TRBJ1-1; a weak D match, TRBD1 (6 bases). The CDR3 totals 15 residues. CDR1 is SNHLY and CDR2 is FYNNEI in the germline V gene. Deletions cut 4 bases from V and 0 bases from J, with 12 bases between. The CDR3 bases are TGTGCCAGCAGTGTAGGGGGTTGGATGAACACTGAAGCTTTCTTT. Translated: CASSVGGWMNTEAFF.

The rearrangement links TRBV9 to TRBJ2-3; D perhaps matches TRBD2 (6 bases). The CDR3 sequence is 15 residues long. Trimming took off 2 bases at V and 2 bases at J, with 12 bases between the two ends. Germline V gene data show CDR1 as SGDLS and CDR2 as YYNGEE. CDR3 coding DNA: TGTGCCAGCAGCGTCTTGCGGGGAGACACAGATACGCAGTATTTT. Protein: CASSVLRGDTDTQYF. Using reference TRBV9 and TRBJ2-3 for the parts outside the CDR3, the full variable domain is DSGVTQTPKHLITATGQRVTLRCSPRSGDLSVYWYQQSLDQGLQFLIQYYNGEERAKGNILERFSAQQFPDLHSELNLSSLELGDSALYFCASSVLRGDTDTQYFGPGTRLTVL.

The chain employs TRBV7-3 and TRBJ2-2; possibly TRBD1 for D (6 bases). This CDR3 is built from 15 residues. Germline V gives CDR1 SGHTA, CDR2 FQGTGA. V gave up 2 bases and J gave up 2 bases, with 9 bases separating them. The CDR3 sequence: CASSLSGANTGELFF. In DNA, the CDR3 is TGTGCCAGCAGCTTATCAGGGGCCAACACCGGGGAGCTGTTTTTT.

This chain links TRBV5-4 with TRBJ2-2; 7 bases map to TRBD1. V lost 5 bases, J lost 0 bases, and 4 bases stayed unmatched. Germline CDR1 reads SGHNT; CDR2 reads YYREEE (reference sequence). This CDR3 contains 15 residues. For the CDR3, the DNA is TGTGCCAGCAGGAACAGGGGTACGAACACCGGGGAGCTGTTTTTT. This gives the protein CASRNRGTNTGELFF. Based on the CDR3 plus reference TRBV5-4 and TRBJ2-2, the full variable domain is ETGVTQSPTHLIKTRGQQVTLRCSSQSGHNTVSWYQQALGQGPQFIFQYYREEENGRGNFPPRFSGLQFPNYSSELNVNALELDDSALYLCASRNRGTNTGELFFGEGSRLTVL.

The chain is built from TRBV13 and TRBJ2-2; D is uncertain. Trimming left V 2 bases short and J 6 bases short, with 7 bases between. The CDR3 length is 13 residues. Germline values: CDR1 PRHDT, CDR2 FYEKMQ (reference sequence). DNA of the CDR3: TGTGCCAGCAGCTTACGGGTTGCCGGGGAGCTGTTTTTT. It translates to CASSLRVAGELFF.